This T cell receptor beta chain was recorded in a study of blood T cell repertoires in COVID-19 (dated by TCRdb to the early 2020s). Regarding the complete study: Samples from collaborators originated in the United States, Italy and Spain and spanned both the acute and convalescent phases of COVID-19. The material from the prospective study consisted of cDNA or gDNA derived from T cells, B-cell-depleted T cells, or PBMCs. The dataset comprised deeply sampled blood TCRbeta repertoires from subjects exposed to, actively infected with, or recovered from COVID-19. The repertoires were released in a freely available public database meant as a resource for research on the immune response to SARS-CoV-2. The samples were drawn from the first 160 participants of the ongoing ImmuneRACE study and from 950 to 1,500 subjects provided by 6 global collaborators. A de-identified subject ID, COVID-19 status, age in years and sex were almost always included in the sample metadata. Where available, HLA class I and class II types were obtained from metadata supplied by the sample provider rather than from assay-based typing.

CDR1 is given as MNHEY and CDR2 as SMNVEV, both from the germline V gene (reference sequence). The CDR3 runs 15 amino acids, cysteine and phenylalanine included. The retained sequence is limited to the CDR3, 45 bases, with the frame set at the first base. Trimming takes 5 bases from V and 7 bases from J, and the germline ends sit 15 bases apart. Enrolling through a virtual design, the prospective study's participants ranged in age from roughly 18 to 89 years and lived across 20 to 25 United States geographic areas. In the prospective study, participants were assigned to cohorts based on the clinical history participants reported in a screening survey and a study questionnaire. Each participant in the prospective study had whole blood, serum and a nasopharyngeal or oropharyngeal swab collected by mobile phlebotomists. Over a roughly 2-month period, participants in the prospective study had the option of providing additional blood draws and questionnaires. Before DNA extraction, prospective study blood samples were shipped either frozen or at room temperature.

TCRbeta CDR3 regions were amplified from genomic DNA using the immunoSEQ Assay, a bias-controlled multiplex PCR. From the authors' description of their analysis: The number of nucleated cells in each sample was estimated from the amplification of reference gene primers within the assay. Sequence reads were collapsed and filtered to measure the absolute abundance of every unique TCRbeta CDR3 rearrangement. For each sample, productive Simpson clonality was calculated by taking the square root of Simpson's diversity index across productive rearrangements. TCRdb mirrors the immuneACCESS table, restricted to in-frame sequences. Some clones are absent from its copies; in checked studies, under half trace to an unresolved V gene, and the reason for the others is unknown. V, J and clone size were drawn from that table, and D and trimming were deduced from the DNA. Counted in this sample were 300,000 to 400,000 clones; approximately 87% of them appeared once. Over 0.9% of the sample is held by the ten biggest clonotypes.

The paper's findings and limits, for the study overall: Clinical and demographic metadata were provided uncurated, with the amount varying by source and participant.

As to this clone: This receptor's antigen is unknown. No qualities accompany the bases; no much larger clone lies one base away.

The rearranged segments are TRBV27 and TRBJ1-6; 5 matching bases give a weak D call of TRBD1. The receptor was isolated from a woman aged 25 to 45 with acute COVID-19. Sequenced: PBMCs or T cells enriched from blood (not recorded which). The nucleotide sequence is TGTGCCAGCAGTCCTGGACAACGAGTAAATTCACCCCTCCACTTT. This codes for CASSPGQRVNSPLHF.